This TCR beta chain was sequenced during a study of blood T cell repertoires in COVID-19. Original data processing: Counts of nucleated cells, estimated from reference gene primer amplification, were obtained. TCRdb keeps only in-frame clones here, not all; method: immunoSEQ multiplex PCR. The V and J calls and clone size were taken over from that table, and D and trimming were inferred from the DNA. In the table there are 95,000 to 150,000 clones, approximately 82% of which are singletons. There are 15 residues in the CDR3. V was pared by 4 bases and J by 3 bases, with 13 bases between. Looked up from germline, CDR1 is SGHTA and CDR2 is FQGNSA.

The J gene is TRBJ1-5, the V gene TRBV7-2; D remains ambiguous. The sequence was obtained from an elderly man with active or convalescent COVID-19. The source material was peripheral blood. CDR3 region: CASSSQPGLNQPQHF. In nucleotides, the CDR3 is TGTGCCAGCAGCTCCCAACCGGGTCTCAATCAGCCCCAGCATTTT. Full variable domain (remainder filled in from reference TRBV7-2 and TRBJ1-5): GAGVSQSPSNKVTEKGKDVELRCDPISGHTALYWYRQSLGQGLEFLIYFQGNSAPDKSGLPSDRFSAERTGGSVSTLTIQRTQQEDSAVYLCASSSQPGLNQPQHFGDGTRLSIL.